This T cell receptor (beta chain) was captured by sequencing in a study of cytomegalovirus exposure and HLA in healthy donors. Unmatched junction bases numbered 5, after V lost 6 bases and J lost 3 bases. The CDR3 is made up of 14 amino acids. Per germline, CDR1 SNHLY and CDR2 FYNNEI. Primers: 60 Vbeta forward and 13 Jbeta reverse. The data were produced by immunoSEQ multiplex PCR, yet TCRdb's version contains in-frame clones alone and is incomplete. The sample records about 90,000 clones, around 62% being singletons. The TCR originated in a woman aged 25-40 years in good health and CMV-seropositive. The chain recombines TRBV2 with TRBJ2-5; TRBD1 agrees at 9 bases. Sequencing was carried out using PBMCs. CDR3 protein: CASRRQGGEETQYF. In nucleotides, the CDR3 is TGTGCCAGCAGGCGACAGGGGGGGGAAGAGACCCAGTACTTC.